A single sample gave rise to the 17 T cell receptor beta chains below, sequenced in a study of blood T cell repertoires in COVID-19. Repertoires were generated with immunoSEQ multiplex PCR, while TCRdb's copy carries only in-frame clones and drops some. The repertoire consists of more than 200,000 clones, with about 87% occurring once and the leading ten covering around 1.6%. Source material: peripheral blood. Source of these receptors: a man between 65 and 80 years old with acute or convalescent COVID-19.

The genes are TRBV5-5 and TRBJ2-1; TRBD2 matches 13 bases. CDR1 SGHKS and CDR2 YYEKEE come from the germline V gene (reference sequence). V lost 4 bases, J lost 4 bases, and 5 bases stayed unmatched. This CDR3 is 16 amino acids long. As DNA, the CDR3 is TGTGCCAGCAGCGCAGGACTAGCGGGAGTGTACAATGAGCAGTTCTTC. Its translation is CASSAGLAGVYNEQFF.

This chain connects TRBV2 to TRBJ2-1; D not resolved. V was trimmed by 7 bases and J by 12 bases, leaving 4 bases between them. The V gene's germline CDR1 is SNHLY and CDR2 FYNNEI. The length of the CDR3 is 8 residues. The CDR3 DNA reads as TGTGCCAGCAATCTGCAGTTCTTC. This translates into CASNLQFF.

The chain has TRBV5-1 and TRBJ1-5, with D maybe TRBD1 (5 bases). There are 15 residues in the CDR3. Trimming shortened V by 0 bases and J by 3 bases, and 10 bases separated the two germline ends. CDR1 and CDR2 from the germline V gene are SGHRS and YFSETQ. CDR3 in DNA: TGCGCCAGCAGCTTGGTAGGGGAGGTCAATCAGCCCCAGCATTTT. Translating it yields CASSLVGEVNQPQHF.

The chain combines TRBV6-5 with TRBJ2-1; D might be TRBD2 (5 bases). Germline V gene data show CDR1 as MNHEY and CDR2 as SVGAGI. There are 15 residues in the CDR3. Trimming left V 6 bases short and J 2 bases short, with 14 bases between. Here the CDR3 DNA reads TGTGCCAGCAGGAGGGATCTCGGGACCTACAATGAGCAGTTCTTC. Amino acid sequence: CASRRDLGTYNEQFF.

The rearrangement uses TRBV2 and TRBJ1-4; 7 bases are shared with TRBD1. The germline gives CDR1 SNHLY, CDR2 FYNNEI. CDR3 length: 16 residues. Trimming removed 2 bases from V and 10 bases from J; junction bases left unmatched: 13. The CDR3 reads CASSEQGQAGKRKLFF. The DNA of the CDR3 is TGTGCCAGCAGTGAACAAGGACAGGCGGGGAAGAGAAAACTGTTTTTT.

This chain connects TRBV5-4 to TRBJ2-5; 7 bases match TRBD1. Trimming removed 0 bases from V and 5 bases from J; junction bases left unmatched: 1. Germline lookup yields CDR1 SGHNT and CDR2 YYREEE (reference sequence). The CDR3 is 13 amino acids. The CDR3 reads CASSLVQGETQYF. The CDR3 DNA reads as TGTGCCAGCAGCTTGGTACAGGGGGAGACCCAGTACTTC.

The chain has TRBV9 and TRBJ2-7, with 10 positions matching TRBD2. The CDR3 loop spans 16 amino acids. CDR1 and CDR2 (germline): SGDLS, YYNGEE. V lost 0 bases, J lost 4 bases, and 7 bases stayed unmatched. For the CDR3, the DNA is TGTGCCAGCAGCGTAGATCCTAGCGGGAGCTCGTACGAGCAGTACTTC. It encodes CASSVDPSGSSYEQYF.

The V call is TRBV12-3 or TRBV12-4, the J call TRBJ2-1; no firm D call. The CDR3 totals 12 residues. V was cut by 6 bases and J by 8 bases, with 11 bases left in between. The CDR3 DNA reads TGTGCCAGCAGCGAATTTAACTATGAGCAGTTCTTC. This sequence encodes CASSEFNYEQFF.

V and J are TRBV14 and TRBJ1-6; D is perhaps TRBD1 (5 bases). This CDR3 region has 15 residues. V was cut by 2 bases and J by 6 bases, with 11 bases left in between. The germline V gene encodes CDR1 SGHDN and CDR2 FVKESK. CDR3 residues: CASSQSGGFNSPLHF. The CDR3 nucleotides read TGTGCCAGCAGCCAAAGTGGGGGGTTTAATTCACCCCTCCACTTT.

The chain has TRBV7-2 and TRBJ2-7; the D gene is possibly TRBD2 (5 bases). V gave up 2 bases and J gave up 1 base, with 15 bases separating them. Germline V gives CDR1 SGHTA, CDR2 FQGNSA. This CDR3 is 16 amino acids long. CDR3 loop: CASSLSSGSQSYEQYF. DNA of the CDR3: TGTGCCAGCAGCTTATCTTCGGGATCCCAGTCCTACGAGCAGTACTTC.

A word on this clone: Relative to the germline gene, one junction end is altered; a read error may explain this. This chain joins TRBV7-2 and TRBJ2-5; 7 bases line up with TRBD1. This CDR3 has 15 amino acids. Germline CDR1 SGHTA, CDR2 FQGNSA. CDR3 nucleotide sequence: TGTGCCAGCAGCTTACTGAAACAGGGGCAAGGGACCCAGTACTTC. It specifies CASSLLKQGQGTQYF.

J is TRBJ2-2 and V is TRBV19; 10 bases line up with TRBD1. The CDR3 length is 15 residues. V lost 11 bases to trimming and J lost 4 bases; unmatched junction nucleotides: 10. Germline CDR1 is LNHDA and CDR2 is SQIVND (reference sequence). The CDR3: CASQQGTGVTGELFF. The CDR3, as DNA: TGTGCCTCCCAACAAGGGACAGGGGTCACCGGGGAGCTGTTTTTT.

Only one count was recorded for this clone. The chain links TRBV9 to TRBJ2-3; possible D gene TRBD1, 7 bases. The CDR3 consists of 15 residues. From germline, CDR1 is SGDLS and CDR2 YYNGEE. V was trimmed by 0 bases and J by 6 bases, leaving 14 bases between them. This chain's CDR3 is CASSVDWSGGDTQYF. The CDR3 DNA sequence: TGTGCCAGCAGCGTAGATTGGTCAGGGGGGGATACGCAGTATTTT.

The chain uses TRBV25-1 and TRBJ2-7; 12 positions match TRBD1. The length of the CDR3 is 17 residues. V gave up 6 bases and J gave up 0 bases; unmatched junction bases: 9. CDR1 is MGHDK, CDR2 SYGVNS, per germline. CDR3 DNA sequence: TGTGCCAGCAGCGGGTGGGGACAGGGGGCCATCTCCTACGAGCAGTACTTC. This sequence encodes CASSGWGQGAISYEQYF.

The chain couples TRBV19 to TRBJ1-5; TRBD1 matches at 9 bases. CDR3 length equals 16 residues. Germline values: CDR1 LNHDA, CDR2 SQIVND (reference sequence). The junction had 13 bases not matched to a gene; V was cut back by 8 bases and J by 5 bases. The CDR3 loop reads CASVKGDRVGDQPQHF. The DNA for the CDR3 is TGTGCCAGTGTCAAGGGGGACAGGGTAGGCGATCAGCCCCAGCATTTT.

This rearrangement joins TRBV28 to TRBJ2-7, with D perhaps TRBD1 (5 bases). V gave up 5 bases and J gave up 3 bases, with 23 bases separating them. CDR1 and CDR2 from the germline V gene are MDHEN and SYDVKM. The CDR3 has 17 amino acids. As DNA, the CDR3 is TGTGCCAGCAGTGTATCCCTTGGGGCAATGTCCCTCTACGAGCAGTACTTC. Its protein is CASSVSLGAMSLYEQYF.

The chain is built from TRBV6-5 and TRBJ1-5; TRBD1 is a possible D gene (6 bases). Germline V gives CDR1 MNHEY, CDR2 SVGAGI. The V end lost 4 bases, the J end lost 4 bases, and 11 bases lay between the germline ends. CDR3 length: 14 residues. Here the CDR3 DNA reads TGTGCCAGCAGTTCCGGACAGAAAAATCAGCCCCAGCATTTT. This codes for CASSSGQKNQPQHF.